The 32 T cell receptor beta chains reported below all come from one sample, sequenced in a study of vaccination and CD4 T cells after COVID-19. Sample treatment: approximately 10-day PBMC culture with coronavirus spike peptide pools or control peptides (ViraFEST assay). According to the study, CD4+ T cells from the unexposed donor were gathered ahead of the COVID-19 pandemic (2011-2018). Their antigen targets remain unknown. Cultured CD4+ T cells had their DNA profiled by the Oncomine TCR Beta short-read assay. Each CDR3 protein gets one entry after TCRdb re-called the PCR reads with MiXCR. The table has over a thousand distinct CDR3 sequences, roughly 12% seen once. The sequenced material came from CD4+ T cells from blood, cultured in vitro. These receptors were taken from a human donor in good health.

Only a few counts were recorded for this clonotype. This chain joins TRBV18 and TRBJ1-2; 9 nucleotides line up with TRBD1. CDR3 size: 16 residues. The germline CDR1 and CDR2 sequences are KGHSH and LQKENI. The trim removed 3 bases at V and 4 bases at J, leaving 9 bases unmatched. The CDR3 DNA reads TGTGCCAGCTCACCGTCTAGAACAGGGGGCATCTATGGCTACACCTTC. Translated, it gives CASSPSRTGGIYGYTF.

This clonotype is judged large. The rearrangement uses TRBV27 and TRBJ1-1; perhaps TRBD1 as D (5 bases). CDR1 and CDR2 (germline): MNHEY, SMNVEV (reference sequence). There are 13 residues in the CDR3. The germline V and J ends were trimmed by 5 bases and 11 bases, with 18 bases remaining between them. The CDR3 DNA follows: TGTGCCAGCAGTAAATGGGACGGTGGTACCGCTTTCTTT. This encodes CASSKWDGGTAFF.

In this sample, this clonotype is medium-sized. J is TRBJ2-5 and V is TRBV7-8; 7 bases line up with TRBD2. The CDR3 contains 12 residues. The germline V gene encodes CDR1 SGHVS and CDR2 FQNEAQ. V shed 5 bases, J shed 5 bases, and the junction held 2 bases outside the gene matches. For the CDR3, the DNA is TGTGCCAGCAGCGGGGGGGGGGAGACCCAGTACTTC. Residues: CASSGGGETQYF. The variable domain in full, completed from reference TRBV7-8 and TRBJ2-5, reads GAGVSQSPRYKVAKRGQDVALRCDPISGHVSLFWYQQALGQGPEFLTYFQNEAQLDKSGLPSDRFFAERPEGSVSTLKIQRTQQEDSAVYLCASSGGGETQYFGPGTRLLVL.

In its sample, this clonotype ranks as large. The chain recombines TRBV19 with TRBJ1-1; TRBD1 aligns across 11 bases. The germline CDR1 and CDR2 sequences are LNHDA and SQIVND (reference sequence). The junction had 9 bases not matched to a gene; V was cut back by 7 bases and J by 11 bases. CDR3 length: 13 amino acids. The CDR3 nucleotides read TGTGCCAGTAAACGGACAGGGGGCGAGCAGGCTTTCTTT. Its translation is CASKRTGGEQAFF.

Sample share makes this clonotype medium-sized (0.01 to 0.1%). V and J are TRBV10-3 and TRBJ1-1; TRBD1 matches at 8 bases. CDR1 is ENHRY and CDR2 is SYGVKD in the germline V gene. The CDR3 length is 14 residues. With 10 bases clipped from V and 5 bases from J, the junction kept 12 bases outside the gene matches. Written as DNA, the CDR3 is TGTGCCACCCACTCGACAGGGGAGGTTACTGAAGCTTTCTTT. Translation gives CATHSTGEVTEAFF.

This clonotype was found a few times. The chain is built from TRBV18 and TRBJ2-5; 9 bases are a match to TRBD2. CDR1 is KGHSH, CDR2 LQKENI, per germline. V shed 3 bases, J shed 4 bases, and the junction held 3 bases outside the gene matches. The CDR3 length is 14 residues. CDR3 sequence reads: CASSPGTSRETQYF. The CDR3 bases are TGTGCCAGCTCACCCGGGACTAGCAGAGAGACCCAGTACTTC.

The chain couples TRBV5-1 to TRBJ1-2; TRBD1 is a possible D gene (6 bases). V lost 4 bases to trimming and J lost 6 bases, with 13 bases between them. There are 13 residues in the CDR3. Germline loops: CDR1 SGHRS, CDR2 YFSETQ. CDR3 sequence: CASSPRGGHGYTF. The CDR3 coding sequence is TGCGCCAGCAGCCCCCGCGGGGGCCATGGCTACACCTTC. Full variable domain (rest looked up from reference TRBV5-1 and TRBJ1-2): KAGVTQTPRYLIKTRGQQVTLSCSPISGHRSVSWYQQTPGQGLQFLFEYFSETQRNKGNFPGRFSGRQFSNSRSEMNVSTLELGDSALYLCASSPRGGHGYTFGSGTRLTVV.

By sample share, this clonotype is hyperexpanded. The chain links TRBV5-4 to TRBJ2-5; 8 positions match TRBD2. This CDR3 has 15 residues. The V gene end was trimmed by 0 bases and the J gene end by 2 bases; junction bases not matched to a gene: 3. Germline loops: CDR1 SGHNT, CDR2 YYREEE (reference sequence). CDR3 sequence reads: CASSLVLAGQETQYF. For the CDR3, the DNA is TGTGCCAGCAGCTTGGTTCTAGCGGGTCAAGAGACCCAGTACTTC.

This clonotype has more than one count but fewer than ten. V gene TRBV18 combines with J gene TRBJ2-3; D is unclear. CDR3 length: 16 residues. Trimming shortened V by 0 bases and J by 5 bases, and 15 bases separated the two germline ends. Germline lookup yields CDR1 KGHSH and CDR2 LQKENI. The CDR3 loop is CASSPPSGRYRDTQYF. The DNA of the CDR3 is TGTGCCAGCTCACCACCATCTGGAAGGTATAGAGATACGCAGTATTTT. The whole variable domain, filled in from reference TRBV18 and TRBJ2-3, reads NAGVMQNPRHLVRRRGQEARLRCSPMKGHSHVYWYRQLPEEGLKFMVYLQKENIIDESGMPKERFSAEFPKEGPSILRIQQVVRGDSAAYFCASSPPSGRYRDTQYFGPGTRLTVL.

This clonotype came up a few times. The CDR3 reads CASSLAPESSTNYGYTF. The CDR3 nucleotides are TGCGCCAGCAGCTTGGCCCCTGAAAGTTCGACTAACTATGGCTACACCTTC. V usage is TRBV5-1 and J usage is TRBJ1-2; no clear D. Germline V gene lookup returns CDR1 SGHRS and CDR2 YFSETQ. This CDR3 comprises 17 residues. The V end lost 0 bases, the J end lost 0 bases, and 15 bases lay between the germline ends.

This clonotype is labeled as medium-sized. The chain has TRBV2 and TRBJ2-2; D is perhaps TRBD1 (6 bases). V was cut by 7 bases and J by 5 bases, with 14 bases left in between. This CDR3 region has 14 residues. Germline V gene lookup returns CDR1 SNHLY and CDR2 FYNNEI. Here the CDR3 DNA reads TGTGCCAGCACAGGGGCCAGTCGAACCGGGGAGCTGTTTTTT. This translates into CASTGASRTGELFF.

By sample fraction, this clonotype is medium-sized. The chain couples TRBV7-3 to TRBJ2-1; maybe TRBD2 (6 bases). Per germline, CDR1 SGHTA and CDR2 FQGTGA. This CDR3 has 14 amino acids. Trimming took 3 bases from V and 5 from J, leaving 11 bases between them. The CDR3 spells CASSFPGTDNEQFF. The CDR3 bases are TGTGCCAGCAGCTTTCCCGGGACTGACAATGAGCAGTTCTTC.

The chain combines TRBV12-3 or TRBV12-4 with TRBJ1-1, with 7 nucleotides matching TRBD1. The CDR3 runs 14 residues. Germline trimming cut 5 bases from V and 1 base from J; bases unmatched to any gene: 4. The CDR3 loop is CASSSTGANTEAFF. CDR3 sequence (DNA): TGTGCCAGCAGTAGCACAGGGGCGAACACTGAAGCTTTCTTT.

This chain links TRBV24-1 with TRBJ1-4, with 9 bases that match TRBD1. The V gene's germline CDR1 is KGHDR and CDR2 SFDVKD. V gave up 5 bases and J gave up 10 bases; unmatched junction bases: 13. The CDR3 extends over 16 amino acids. CDR3 sequence (DNA): TGTGCCACCAGTGCCTCTTCCGGGACAGGGAGTCGAAAACTGTTTTTT. Translation gives CATSASSGTGSRKLFF.

A few counts support this clonotype. Without the conserved terminal phenylalanine or tryptophan, this CDR3 likely stems from a read error. The chain joins TRBV4-2 to TRBJ2-5, with D uncertain. Germline V lookup: CDR1 LGHNA, CDR2 YNFKEQ. The CDR3 covers 13 residues. Trimming removed 1 base from V and 5 bases from J, with 8 bases in between. The CDR3 reads CASSQGPGETQYL. The CDR3 coding sequence is TGTGCCAGCAGCCAAGGGCCCGGGGAGACCCAGTACTTG.

This clonotype appeared a few times. The chain carries TRBV30 and TRBJ1-2, with 9 bases aligning to TRBD1. The trim removed 6 bases at V and 7 bases at J, leaving 15 bases unmatched. This CDR3 is built from 15 residues. Germline V gene lookup returns CDR1 GTSNPN and CDR2 SVGIG (reference sequence). The DNA of the CDR3 is TGTGCCTGCCATCATGGGGGACAGGGACAAGGTGGCTACACCTTC. It translates to CACHHGGQGQGGYTF. The variable domain in full, with the rest retrieved from reference TRBV30 and TRBJ1-2, is SQTIHQWPATLVQPVGSPLSLECTVEGTSNPNLYWYRQAAGRGLQLLFYSVGIGQISSEVPQNLSASRPQDRQFILSSKKLLLSDSGFYLCACHHGGQGQGGYTFGSGTRLTVV.

This clonotype is deemed large. V gene TRBV7-3 combines with J gene TRBJ2-3, with D hard to call. Per germline, CDR1 SGHTA and CDR2 FQGTGA. The CDR3 is 14 residues long. The V end lost 2 bases, the J end lost 2 bases, and 8 bases lay between the germline ends. The CDR3 coding sequence is TGTGCCAGCAGCTTACGGCGTAACACAGATACGCAGTATTTT. Translating gives CASSLRRNTDTQYF. The entire variable domain, with the rest obtained from reference TRBV7-3 and TRBJ2-3, is as follows: GAGVSQTPSNKVTEKGKYVELRCDPISGHTALYWYRQSLGQGPEFLIYFQGTGAADDSGLPNDRFFAVRPEGSVSTLKIQRTERGDSAVYLCASSLRRNTDTQYFGPGTRLTVL.

In its sample, this clonotype is large. The chain recombines TRBV10-1 with TRBJ1-1; D gene unclear. Trimming stripped 3 bases from V and 8 bases from J, with 10 bases between. CDR1 WNHNN and CDR2 SYGVQD come from the germline V gene (reference sequence). This CDR3 contains 12 residues. As DNA, the CDR3 is TGCGCCAGCAGTGACCCAGACCAAGAAGCTTTCTTT. Translation: CASSDPDQEAFF.

Turning to this clonotype: This may be a read error: a much more frequent sequence differs by one nucleotide. The V gene is TRBV20-1, the J gene TRBJ2-7; D perhaps matches TRBD1 (6 bases). CDR1 is DFQATT, CDR2 SNEGSKA, per germline (reference sequence). This CDR3 spans 12 amino acids. This CDR3 is CSAPDRTYKQYF. As DNA, the CDR3 is TGCAGTGCTCCCGACAGGACCTACAAGCAGTACTTC.

This clonotype has a single count. The chain has TRBV6-5 and TRBJ1-3; D remains unclear. Trimming shortened V by 2 bases and J by 1 base, and 9 bases separated the two germline ends. The CDR3 loop spans 15 amino acids. Germline CDR1 and CDR2: MNHEY and SVGAGI. This CDR3 is CASSYTGPSGNTIYF. The DNA of the CDR3 is TGTGCCAGCAGTTACACGGGTCCATCTGGAAACACCATATATTTT.

The V gene is TRBV9, the J gene TRBJ2-3; D uncertain. The CDR3 covers 15 residues. Trimming shortened V by 0 bases and J by 4 bases, and 12 bases separated the two germline ends. CDR1 SGDLS and CDR2 YYNGEE come from the germline V gene. CDR3 sequence (DNA): TGTGCCAGCAGCGTAGGCCTCCCCAGCCCAGATACGCAGTATTTT. Translated: CASSVGLPSPDTQYF.

This clonotype turned up a few times. CDR3 sequence reads: CASSLVAGGRDQPQHF. CDR3 DNA sequence: TGTGCCAGCAGTTTAGTGGCAGGGGGTAGGGATCAGCCCCAGCATTTT. The chain couples TRBV12-3 or TRBV12-4 to TRBJ1-5, with TRBD1 matching over 7 bases. V lost 1 base and J lost 5; bases outside the gene matches: 8. The CDR3 is 16 residues long.

This clonotype is labeled medium-sized. The rearrangement links TRBV5-1 to TRBJ2-5, with TRBD1 matching over 8 bases. Trimming removed 2 bases from V and 5 bases from J; junction bases left unmatched: 11. The CDR3 runs to 16 residues. Germline CDR1 and CDR2: SGHRS and YFSETQ. The CDR3 DNA is TGCGCCAGCAGCTTTTCTCTGGACAGGGTTGTTGAGACCCAGTACTTC. It codes for CASSFSLDRVVETQYF.

This clonotype was recorded once. V is TRBV3-1 and J is TRBJ1-3; 8 bases fit TRBD1. V lost 4 bases, J lost 7 bases, and 12 bases stayed unmatched. CDR3 length equals 16 residues. The germline CDR1 and CDR2 sequences are LGHDT and YNNKEL (reference sequence). DNA of the CDR3: TGTGCCAGCAGCCTAAATCCGACAGGGGCGCAGAACACCATATATTTT. Translation gives CASSLNPTGAQNTIYF.

With regard to this clonotype: It may be a read error: a sequence one base away is much more abundant. The chain joins TRBV2 to TRBJ1-5, with D unresolved. CDR3 length equals 13 residues. Germline V gene lookup returns CDR1 SNHLY and CDR2 FYNNEI. The ends were cut back, 6 bases at V and 0 bases at J, with 6 bases in the middle. In nucleotides, the CDR3 is TGTGCCAGCAGGGAAAGTAGCAATCAGCCCCAGCATTTT. It codes for CASRESSNQPQHF.

By share of the sample, this clonotype is medium-sized. The chain couples TRBV20-1 to TRBJ2-7; D gene unclear. The V and J ends lost 4 bases and 2 bases respectively, with 15 bases between them. Germline values: CDR1 DFQATT, CDR2 SNEGSKA (reference sequence). This CDR3 has 14 amino acids. In nucleotides, the CDR3 is TGCAGTGCTACACCTCCTTGGGGAACCTACGAGCAGTACTTC. As protein: CSATPPWGTYEQYF.

The chain has TRBV2 and TRBJ2-1; D is perhaps TRBD2 (5 bases). The CDR3 is 15 amino acids. Trimming removed 3 bases at V and 3 bases at J, with 12 bases between. CDR1 SNHLY and CDR2 FYNNEI come from the germline V gene. CDR3 DNA sequence: TGTGCCAGCAGTGATGGAGGATTAAACTACAATGAGCAGTTCTTC. Protein product: CASSDGGLNYNEQFF.

By its share, this clonotype is medium-sized. This chain links TRBV2 with TRBJ1-2, with 7 bases matching TRBD1. The CDR3 runs to 14 residues. In germline, CDR1 is SNHLY, CDR2 FYNNEI. The junction had 6 bases not matched to a gene; V was cut back by 6 bases and J by 2 bases. The CDR3 loop reads CASRSGTENYGYTF. DNA for the CDR3: TGTGCCAGCAGATCCGGGACAGAGAACTATGGCTACACCTTC.

Relative to its sample, this clonotype is large. This chain joins TRBV7-2 and TRBJ2-3, with D perhaps given as TRBD1 or TRBD2 (5 bases each). The CDR3 extends over 16 amino acids. Trimming stripped 5 bases from V and 0 bases from J, with 15 bases between. Per germline, CDR1 SGHTA and CDR2 FQGNSA. CDR3 sequence (DNA): TGTGCCAGCAGCCTCTTCGGGACGACTAGCACAGATACGCAGTATTTT. The encoded protein is CASSLFGTTSTDTQYF.

This clonotype is large. The chain carries TRBV6-1 and TRBJ1-2; TRBD1 is a possible D gene (5 bases). CDR3 length: 16 amino acids. CDR1 and CDR2 from the germline V gene are MNHNS and SASEGT. Trimming removed 5 bases at V and 1 base at J, with 17 bases between. CDR3 DNA sequence: TGTGCCAGCAGTCGCTGGGGCACAGAACATAACTATGGCTACACCTTC. It encodes CASSRWGTEHNYGYTF.

This clonotype was counted a few times. The chain carries TRBV10-3 and TRBJ1-4; D possibly corresponds to TRBD1 (6 bases). Trimming left V 10 bases short and J 4 bases short, with 13 bases between. The length of the CDR3 is 13 residues. Germline lookup yields CDR1 ENHRY and CDR2 SYGVKD. The CDR3 nucleotides read TGTGCCAGTCAGGGGTACGTTAATGAAAAACTGTTTTTT. Protein: CASQGYVNEKLFF.

This clonotype is classed as large. The J gene is TRBJ1-2, the V gene TRBV7-9; D possibly corresponds to TRBD1 (5 bases). V gave up 5 bases and J gave up 4 bases, with 11 bases separating them. Germline V gene sequence: CDR1 SEHNR, CDR2 FQNEAQ (reference sequence). This CDR3 region has 13 residues. The CDR3: CASSTTGAYGYTF. CDR3 nucleotides: TGTGCCAGCAGCACCACTGGGGCCTATGGCTACACCTTC.